Sequencing of this TCR beta chain was carried out in a study of CD8+CD57+ T cells in acquired aplastic anemia. Study-level findings and limits: Controls and patients did not differ significantly in CD8+ Simpson's diversity. Comparison of patients with controls identified about 27 shared CD8+ CDR3 sequences.

Genomic DNA constituted the template upon which TCR beta VDJ and CDR3 profiling was performed. TCRdb reprocessed the reads via MiXCR and lists one record per CDR3 protein. The table records about 150,000 distinct CDR3 sequences, around half of them present only once. This clonotype was counted ten times or more. Its target is not known. CDR1 is MNHNS, CDR2 SASEGT, per germline. The CDR3 is 14 amino acids. V was cut by 6 bases and J by 1 base, with 10 bases left in between. Before being chosen for sequencing, patients had shown CD8+CD57+ cell expansion by flow cytometry. None of the patients had been given any therapy when their blood was sampled.

J is TRBJ2-1 and V is TRBV6-1; a possible D gene is TRBD1 (6 bases). The receptor was isolated from a human donor with aplastic anemia. Specimen: sorted CD4+, CD8+, or CD8+CD57+ T cells (not recorded which) from PBMCs. The CDR3 is CASSPGQSYNEQFF. As DNA, the CDR3 is TGTGCCAGCAGCCCCGGACAGTCCTACAATGAGCAGTTCTTC.